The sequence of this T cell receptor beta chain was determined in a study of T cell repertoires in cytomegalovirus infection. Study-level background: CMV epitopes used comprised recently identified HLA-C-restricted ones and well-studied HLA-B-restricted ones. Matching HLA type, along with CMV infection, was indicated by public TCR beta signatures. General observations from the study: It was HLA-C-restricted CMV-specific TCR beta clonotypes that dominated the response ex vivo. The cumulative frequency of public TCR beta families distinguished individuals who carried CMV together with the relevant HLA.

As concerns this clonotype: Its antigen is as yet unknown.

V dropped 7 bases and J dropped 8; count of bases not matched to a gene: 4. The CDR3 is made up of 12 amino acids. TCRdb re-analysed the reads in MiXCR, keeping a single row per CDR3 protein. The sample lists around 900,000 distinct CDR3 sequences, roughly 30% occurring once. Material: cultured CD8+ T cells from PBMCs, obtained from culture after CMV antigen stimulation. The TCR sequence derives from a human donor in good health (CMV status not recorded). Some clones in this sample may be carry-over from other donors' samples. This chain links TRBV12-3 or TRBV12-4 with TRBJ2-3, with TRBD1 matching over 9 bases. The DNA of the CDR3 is TGTGCCAGCATCGGACAGGGGCGTACGCAGTATTTT. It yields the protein CASIGQGRTQYF.